Below are 6 T cell receptor beta chains sequenced from a single sample in a study of blood T cell repertoires in COVID-19. Some clones are missing from TCRdb's copy, which holds only in-frame ones; the method was immunoSEQ multiplex PCR. The profile shows some 700,000 clones, about nine tenths of them singletons. Sequencing was carried out using peripheral blood. These receptors all come from a young woman with acute or convalescent COVID-19.

The chain combines TRBV19 with TRBJ1-1, with 9 bases that match TRBD1. After removal of 7 bases from V and 10 bases from J, the junction contained 13 bases not matched to a gene. CDR1 is LNHDA and CDR2 is SQIVND in the germline V gene (reference sequence). This CDR3 comprises 14 residues. The CDR3, as DNA: TGTGCCAGTACCGTCGGGACAGGGTCAAGGGTAGCTTTCTTT. Amino acids: CASTVGTGSRVAFF.

The chain carries TRBV29-1 and TRBJ1-5; TRBD1 agrees at 8 bases. Trimming removed 4 bases from V and 7 bases from J; junction bases left unmatched: 12. The CDR3 length is 15 residues. CDR1 is SQVTM and CDR2 is ANQGSEA in the germline V gene. CDR3 bases: TGCAGCGTTGTCCTTGACAGGGGCGGTGGACAGCCCCAGCATTTT. This codes for CSVVLDRGGGQPQHF.

The chain has TRBV11-2 and TRBJ1-1; D is unresolved. Trimming removed 5 bases at V and 0 bases at J, with 10 bases between. The CDR3 has 14 amino acids. CDR1 and CDR2 from the germline V gene are SGHAT and FQNNGV. The CDR3 sequence is CASSPAGMNTEAFF. Written as DNA, the CDR3 is TGTGCCAGCAGCCCAGCGGGAATGAACACTGAAGCTTTCTTT. The entire variable domain, with the rest obtained from reference TRBV11-2 and TRBJ1-1, is as follows: EAGVAQSPRYKIIEKRQSVAFWCNPISGHATLYWYQQILGQGPKLLIQFQNNGVVDDSQLPKDRFSAERLKGVDSTLKIQPAKLEDSAVYLCASSPAGMNTEAFFGQGTRLTVV.

The V gene is TRBV2, the J gene TRBJ2-5; 8 nucleotides line up with TRBD2. Germline lookup yields CDR1 SNHLY and CDR2 FYNNEI. Losses at the gene ends were 10 bases for V and 5 bases for J; bases not matched to a gene: 18. This CDR3 is 16 amino acids long. The CDR3 sequence: CATERGIAGLEETQYF. DNA of the CDR3: TGTGCCACCGAAAGGGGGATAGCGGGACTGGAGGAGACCCAGTACTTC.

The V gene is TRBV19, the J gene TRBJ1-5; possibly TRBD1 for D (5 bases). Per germline, CDR1 LNHDA and CDR2 SQIVND (reference sequence). The length of the CDR3 is 15 residues. The germline V and J ends were trimmed by 5 bases and 1 base, with 12 bases remaining between them. CDR3 sequence reads: CASSWTTLSNQPQHF. The DNA of the CDR3 is TGTGCCAGTAGTTGGACAACCTTGAGCAATCAGCCCCAGCATTTT.

This CDR3 reads CASSGGQEYSGNTIYF. DNA of the CDR3: TGTGCCAGCTCGGGGGGACAGGAATACTCTGGAAACACCATATATTTT. The chain recombines TRBV25-1 with TRBJ1-3; 8 bases line up with TRBD1. V dropped 8 bases and J dropped 0; count of bases not matched to a gene: 9. CDR1 is MGHDK, CDR2 SYGVNS, per germline. This CDR3 comprises 16 residues.